These 12 T cell receptor beta chains originate from one sample sequenced in a study of cytomegalovirus exposure and HLA in healthy donors (dated by TCRdb to 2016 to 2017). The library was generated by the immunoSEQ multiplex PCR assay. A mixture of 60 forward primers for TCR Vbeta segments and 13 reverse primers for TCR Jbeta segments was used in the multiplex PCR. TCRdb obtained this table from immuneACCESS and retained in-frame rearrangements with V and J assigned. These tables miss some clones; where compared with another copy, unresolved V genes account for less than half of the shortfall, and the remainder is unexplained. This sample lists about 160,000 clones; around four fifths were detected once. In total, the top ten clones hold 1.5% to 2% of the sample. The material sequenced was PBMCs. These receptors came from a man aged 18 to 29 in good health and CMV-seronegative.

The CDR3 spells CAISTPTGASSGNTIYF. The CDR3 DNA is TGTGCCATCTCCACTCCTACAGGGGCCAGCTCTGGAAACACCATATATTTT. The V and J genes are TRBV10-3 and TRBJ1-3, with 7 bases that match TRBD1. The V segment lost 8 bases and the J segment 0 bases; nucleotides outside the gene matches: 13. This CDR3 is 17 amino acids long. Germline loops: CDR1 ENHRY, CDR2 SYGVKD.

This clone was seen once. The rearrangement links TRBV28 to TRBJ2-1, with D possibly TRBD2 on 5 matching bases. The CDR3 runs 15 residues. The germline CDR1 and CDR2 sequences are MDHEN and SYDVKM. V shed 7 bases and J shed 3 bases, with 16 bases lying between them. The DNA for the CDR3 is TGTGCCAGCACCCCTAGCCCGGTGGACTACAATGAGCAGTTCTTC. Translated, it gives CASTPSPVDYNEQFF.

This clone was picked up one time. The chain carries TRBV6-5 and TRBJ2-1, with D perhaps matching TRBD1 (9 bases). Germline V lookup: CDR1 MNHEY, CDR2 SVGAGI. Trimming shortened V by 7 bases and J by 6 bases, and 13 bases separated the two germline ends. The CDR3 loop spans 13 amino acids. The CDR3 DNA reads TGTGCCAGCATAGCGGGACAGGGCAATGAGCAGTTCTTC. It specifies CASIAGQGNEQFF.

V is TRBV4-1 and J is TRBJ2-1, with 9 bases lining up with TRBD2. Germline-derived CDR1 and CDR2 are MGHRA and YSYEKL. After removal of 1 base from V and 2 bases from J, the junction contained 6 bases not matched to a gene. The CDR3 has 17 amino acids. The CDR3 coding sequence is TGCGCCAGCAGCCAAGTGGGACTAGCTGGTGCCTACAATGAGCAGTTCTTC. Its protein product is CASSQVGLAGAYNEQFF.

The CDR3 loop is CSVRGGADNIQYF. The CDR3 bases are TGCAGCGTGAGGGGGGGCGCGGATAACATTCAGTACTTC. This chain links TRBV29-1 with TRBJ2-4; D perhaps matches TRBD2 (7 bases). Trimming stripped 6 bases from V and 7 bases from J, with 16 bases between. This CDR3 has 13 residues. The V gene's germline CDR1 is SQVTM and CDR2 ANQGSEA.

This chain joins TRBV12-5 and TRBJ2-1; 7 nucleotides line up with TRBD2. The CDR3 loop spans 14 amino acids. Per the germline V gene, CDR1 is LGHNT and CDR2 is FRNRAP. The V and J ends lost 7 bases and 0 bases, in that order; junction bases with no gene match: 3. CDR3 DNA sequence: TGTGCTAGTGAGCGGGACCGCTCCTACAATGAGCAGTTCTTC. Its translation: CASERDRSYNEQFF. Full variable domain (outside the CDR3, taken from reference TRBV12-5 and TRBJ2-1): DARVTQTPRHKVTEMGQEVTMRCQPILGHNTVFWYRQTMMQGLELLAYFRNRAPLDDSGMPKDRFSAEMPDATLATLKIQPSEPRDSAVYFCASERDRSYNEQFFGPGTRLTVL.

This chain joins TRBV11-2 and TRBJ2-3; 9 positions match TRBD2. Unmatched junction bases numbered 1, after V lost 0 bases and J lost 0 bases. CDR1 and CDR2 (germline): SGHAT, FQNNGV. The CDR3 runs 16 residues. The CDR3 loop is CASSLDTSGSTDTQYF. CDR3 DNA: TGTGCCAGCAGCTTAGATACTAGCGGGAGCACAGATACGCAGTATTTT.

V and J are TRBV10-3 and TRBJ1-5; D is unresolved. CDR3 length equals 13 residues. Looked up from germline, CDR1 is ENHRY and CDR2 is SYGVKD. V was pared by 6 bases and J by 2 bases, with 8 bases between. The CDR3 region has the DNA TGTGCCATCAGGGCTGAAGGCAATCAGCCCCAGCATTTT. It codes for CAIRAEGNQPQHF.

This chain joins TRBV7-9 and TRBJ2-1, with 7 bases aligning to TRBD2. Trimming at V came to 5 bases and at J to 4 bases, leaving 8 bases not matched to a gene. Per germline, CDR1 SEHNR and CDR2 FQNEAQ (reference sequence). CDR3 length: 15 amino acids. In nucleotides, the CDR3 is TGTGCCAGCAGCCCTTCCGGGACTAAATACAATGAGCAGTTCTTC. This codes for CASSPSGTKYNEQFF.

The chain joins TRBV9 to TRBJ2-3; 7 bases are shared with TRBD1. Germline values: CDR1 SGDLS, CDR2 YYNGEE. Unmatched junction bases numbered 7, after V lost 4 bases and J lost 2 bases. The CDR3 length is 15 residues. As DNA, the CDR3 is TGTGCCAGCAGCCCTGACAGGGTCTCCACAGATACGCAGTATTTT. This translates into CASSPDRVSTDTQYF.

This clone appeared a few times. The chain has TRBV19 and TRBJ2-7; D is ambiguous. V shed 0 bases and J shed 0 bases, with 6 bases lying between them. Germline V gene sequence: CDR1 LNHDA, CDR2 SQIVND (reference sequence). The CDR3 is made up of 14 amino acids. CDR3 DNA: TGTGCCAGTAGTATAGAGGGCAGCTCCTACGAGCAGTACTTC. Protein product: CASSIEGSSYEQYF.

The V gene is TRBV7-3, the J gene TRBJ2-2; a weak D match, TRBD2 (5 bases). The CDR3 has 17 residues. Trimming pared 0 bases from V and 4 bases from J, leaving 15 bases between. Germline CDR1 reads SGHTA; CDR2 reads FQGTGA. The CDR3 DNA is TGTGCCAGCAGCTTAACCGATGTCGGGGTTGGCACCGGGGAGCTGTTTTTT. This codes for CASSLTDVGVGTGELFF.